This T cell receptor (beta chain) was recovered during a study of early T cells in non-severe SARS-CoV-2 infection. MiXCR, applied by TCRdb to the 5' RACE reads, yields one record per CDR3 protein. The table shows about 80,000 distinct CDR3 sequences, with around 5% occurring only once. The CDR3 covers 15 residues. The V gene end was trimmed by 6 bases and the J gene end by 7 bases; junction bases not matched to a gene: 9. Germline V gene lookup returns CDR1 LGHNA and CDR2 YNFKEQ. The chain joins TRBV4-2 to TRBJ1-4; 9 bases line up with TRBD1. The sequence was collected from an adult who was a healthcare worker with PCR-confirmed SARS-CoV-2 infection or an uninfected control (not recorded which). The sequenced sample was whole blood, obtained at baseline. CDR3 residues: CASSRDRGFTEKLFF. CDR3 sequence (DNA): TGTGCCAGCAGTCGAGACAGGGGGTTTACTGAAAAACTGTTTTTT.